The 10 T cell receptor beta chains below come from one sample, sequenced in a study of identifying expanded T cells in peripheral blood. Assay: immunoSEQ multiplex PCR; the TCRdb copy retains only in-frame clones and omits some. Seen here are around 91,000 clones, around 89% observed once, and the top ten hold 4%. Sequencing input: blood. Receptors were obtained from a person aged 18 to 70 in good health.

The V gene is TRBV5-4, the J gene TRBJ2-2; a weak D match, TRBD1 (6 bases). CDR1 is SGHNT and CDR2 is YYREEE in the germline V gene (reference sequence). Trimming left V 6 bases short and J 1 base short, with 10 bases between. The CDR3 has 14 residues. The chain's CDR3 is CASTLQGNTGELFF. In DNA, the CDR3 is TGTGCCAGCACCCTACAGGGGAACACCGGGGAGCTGTTTTTT.

The DNA for the CDR3 is TGTGCCAGCAGGAGAACACAGGGGGTTGGCGGCTACACCTTC. This sequence encodes CASRRTQGVGGYTF. The chain recombines TRBV6-5 with TRBJ1-2; 8 nucleotides line up with TRBD1. V shed 6 bases, J shed 8 bases, and the junction held 11 bases outside the gene matches. The CDR3 spans 14 residues. CDR1 is MNHEY, CDR2 SVGAGI, per germline.

The chain has TRBV6-4 and TRBJ2-1; 7 positions agree with TRBD2. J lost 0 bases, V lost 3 bases, and 5 bases had no gene match. CDR1 is MRHNA and CDR2 is SNTAGT in the germline V gene. The CDR3 contains 16 residues. The CDR3 region has the DNA TGTGCCAGCAGTGAGAGTGCTAGCGGCTCCTACAATGAGCAGTTCTTC. As protein: CASSESASGSYNEQFF.

This chain uses TRBV16 with TRBJ2-1; 8 bases match TRBD1. This CDR3 contains 13 residues. Per germline, CDR1 KGHSY and CDR2 FQNENV. The V and J ends lost 5 bases and 14 bases, in that order; junction bases with no gene match: 11. The CDR3 sequence: CASSFRAGQGEFF. The CDR3 DNA reads as TGTGCCAGCAGCTTTCGAGCAGGACAGGGTGAGTTCTTC.

This clone was picked up one time. The gene calls are TRBV30 and TRBJ1-2; tentatively, D is TRBD1 (5 bases). The germline V and J ends were trimmed by 2 bases and 4 bases, with 23 bases remaining between them. The CDR3 is 17 amino acids. Germline CDR1 is GTSNPN and CDR2 is SVGIG (reference sequence). Here the CDR3 reads CAWSLWGGGRAAYGYTF. The CDR3 bases are TGTGCCTGGAGTCTTTGGGGAGGAGGCAGGGCTGCCTATGGCTACACCTTC.

The chain links TRBV6-5 to TRBJ2-5; TRBD2 agrees at 10 bases. Germline CDR1 reads MNHEY; CDR2 reads SVGAGI. CDR3 size: 13 residues. Germline trimming cut 4 bases from V and 4 bases from J; bases unmatched to any gene: 0. CDR3 in DNA: TGTGCCAGCAGTTTAGCGGGAGGAGAGACCCAGTACTTC. It is translated as CASSLAGGETQYF.

This chain connects TRBV13 to TRBJ2-1; 8 nucleotides match TRBD1. V was clipped by 5 bases and J by 7 bases; unmatched bases: 7. Germline values: CDR1 PRHDT, CDR2 FYEKMQ (reference sequence). The CDR3 sequence is 14 residues long. Here the CDR3 reads CASSPRTGINEQFF. The CDR3 nucleotides read TGTGCCAGCAGCCCCAGGACAGGGATAAATGAGCAGTTCTTC.

The rearrangement joins TRBV10-3 to TRBJ2-3; possibly TRBD2 for D (5 bases). This CDR3 is built from 15 residues. Trimming removed 10 bases at V and 2 bases at J, with 19 bases between. Germline-derived CDR1 and CDR2 are ENHRY and SYGVKD. CDR3 amino acids: CATRPGTGYTDTQYF. In nucleotides, the CDR3 is TGTGCCACCCGACCTGGAACGGGGTACACAGATACGCAGTATTTT.

The CDR3 sequence: CASSAAGVRTDTQYF. The CDR3, as DNA: TGTGCCAGCAGTGCAGCGGGAGTTCGAACAGATACGCAGTATTTT. The chain recombines TRBV2 with TRBJ2-3; TRBD2 matches at 8 bases. The J segment lost 3 bases and the V segment lost 4 bases, leaving 6 bases of the junction unmatched. Germline loops: CDR1 SNHLY, CDR2 FYNNEI. This CDR3 comprises 15 residues.

V is TRBV5-1 and J is TRBJ2-7, with a possible D match to TRBD1 (6 bases). V was pared by 3 bases and J by 2 bases, with 18 bases between. The CDR3 runs 16 residues. Germline V gene sequence: CDR1 SGHRS, CDR2 YFSETQ. The CDR3 loop reads CASSSRARGAAYEQYF. Written as DNA, the CDR3 is TGCGCCAGCAGCTCAAGGGCCAGGGGCGCAGCCTACGAGCAGTACTTC.